This TCR beta chain was captured by sequencing in a study of resident and recirculating memory T cells in vitiligo. Here immunoSEQ multiplex PCR was the method, and the copy in TCRdb shows in-frame clones only, minus some. The sample lists 40,000 to 50,000 clones, around 90% seen once, with 4.5% in the top ten. The V end was cut by 2 bases, the J end by 3 bases, with 17 bases between. This CDR3 is 17 amino acids long. The specimen sequenced was blood. The receptor's source is a male donor with vitiligo. V and J are TRBV23-1 and TRBJ1-5; D might be TRBD1 (5 bases). Being an ORF, TRBV23-1 has a function that is uncertain. CDR3: CASSQRHPDSHNQPQHF. The CDR3 region has the DNA TGCGCCAGCAGTCAACGACACCCCGACAGCCACAATCAGCCCCAGCATTTT.